This T cell receptor (beta chain) was sequenced for a study of cytomegalovirus exposure and HLA in healthy donors. Study results and caveats: Productive status was seen about 87% or about 30% of the time for most TCR beta V segments in an earlier analysis.

The PCR made use of 60 Vbeta and 13 Jbeta primers. Per the authors' pipeline: A later analysis tallied roughly 77 million unique TCR beta chains, 9 million to 12 million of them shared. Assay: immunoSEQ multiplex PCR; the TCRdb copy retains only in-frame clones and omits some. V and J calls and clone size follow that table, whereas D and trimming were derived from the DNA. The sample records some 160,000 clones, 60% to 85% being singletons. The CDR3 loop spans 12 amino acids. V was shortened by 9 bases and J by 1 base, with 9 bases between the two germline ends. In germline, CDR1 is MNHNS, CDR2 SASEGT. With respect to this clone: Its matching antigen is unknown.

The V gene is TRBV6-1, the J gene TRBJ1-2; D is possibly TRBD1 (6 bases). Sequences were obtained from PBMCs. This clonotype originated in a woman in her 30s in good health and CMV-seronegative. CDR3 region: CASSQGNYGYTF. In DNA form, the CDR3 reads TGTGCCAGTTCACAGGGTAACTATGGCTACACCTTC.